The 10 T cell receptor beta chains listed next were all sequenced from one sample in a study of shared clonotypes between healthy human individuals (dated by TCRdb to the early 2020s). The library relied on the immunoSEQ multiplex PCR assay. The table comes from immuneACCESS by way of TCRdb, which keeps in-frame sequences with V and J called. Part of the clones is missing from these tables; in studies checked, under half for an unresolved V gene and the rest for unknown reasons. The sample yields more than 1.2 million clones; 97% to 99% were counted once. The top ten hold 0.36% of the sample. Sequencing was carried out using naive CD4+ T cells sorted from blood. This specimen's cell subset or site label, interpreted: CD45RA+ positively selected. These TCRs come from a man aged 25 to 40 in good health.

V and J are TRBV23-1 and TRBJ2-7, with 15 bases lining up with TRBD2. TRBV23-1 is noted as an ORF with a role that remains uncertain. This CDR3 is built from 16 residues. V dropped 0 bases and J dropped 6; count of bases not matched to a gene: 3. The chain's CDR3 is CASSQSGTSGRCEQYF. The CDR3 DNA reads TGCGCCAGCAGTCAATCGGGGACTAGCGGGAGGTGCGAGCAGTACTTC.

The chain employs TRBV7-2 and TRBJ2-2; D gene unclear. Per the germline V gene, CDR1 is SGHTA and CDR2 is FQGNSA. V was trimmed by 6 bases and J by 4 bases, leaving 9 bases between them. This CDR3 spans 13 amino acids. CDR3 in amino acids: CASSPSSTGELFF. The CDR3 DNA reads as TGTGCCAGCAGTCCCTCGAGCACCGGGGAGCTGTTTTTT.

In DNA, the CDR3 is TGTGCCAGCAGTTTCGCTAGCCGGGCCGGGGAGCTGTTTTTT. Amino acids: CASSFASRAGELFF. V and J are TRBV27 and TRBJ2-2; a possible D gene is TRBD2 (5 bases). Per the germline V gene, CDR1 is MNHEY and CDR2 is SMNVEV (reference sequence). This CDR3 spans 14 amino acids. V was clipped by 3 bases and J by 6 bases, with 11 bases between them.

V and J are TRBV28 and TRBJ2-7; D remains unclear. The germline V gene encodes CDR1 MDHEN and CDR2 SYDVKM. The CDR3 runs 15 residues. V dropped 3 bases and J dropped 4 bases, with 16 bases sitting between them. For the CDR3, the DNA is TGTGCCAGCAGTTTTGAGCCTCGAAGATATTACGAGCAGTACTTC. It codes for CASSFEPRRYYEQYF.

Of note for this clone: The same CDR3 arises from other DNA sequences in this sample as well. The gene calls are TRBV18 and TRBJ2-7; D gene ambiguous. Trimming left V 2 bases short and J 1 base short, with 6 bases between. The CDR3 runs to 13 residues. Germline V lookup: CDR1 KGHSH, CDR2 LQKENI. CDR3 nucleotides: TGTGCCAGCTCACCATCGGGTTCCTACGAGCAGTACTTC. Amino acids: CASSPSGSYEQYF.

The chain links TRBV18 to TRBJ1-1; perhaps TRBD1 as D (6 bases). CDR1 and CDR2 (germline): KGHSH, LQKENI. V shed 3 bases and J shed 0 bases, with 14 bases lying between them. The CDR3 has 16 amino acids. In DNA, the CDR3 is TGTGCCAGCTCACCTAGAGGGGGAACGATGAACACTGAAGCTTTCTTT. The encoded protein is CASSPRGGTMNTEAFF.

V is TRBV5-1 and J is TRBJ2-1; 9 bases are a match to TRBD1. In germline, CDR1 is SGHRS, CDR2 YFSETQ. The CDR3 loop spans 15 amino acids. Trimming took 0 bases from V and 9 from J; bases not matched to a gene: 7. CDR3 DNA: TGCGCCAGCAGCTTGGTCCCCACAGGGGGCGGTGAGCAGTTCTTC. Protein: CASSLVPTGGGEQFF.

To note about this clone: The sample has other DNA sequences that encode this CDR3 too. The V gene is TRBV28, the J gene TRBJ2-1; D not resolved. The CDR3 runs 12 residues. V lost 5 bases, J lost 8 bases, and 10 bases lay in between. Germline V gene lookup returns CDR1 MDHEN and CDR2 SYDVKM. CDR3 DNA: TGTGCCAGCAGTCCTTTAAGGGATGAGCAGTTCTTC. Translation: CASSPLRDEQFF. Full variable domain (missing parts from reference TRBV28 and TRBJ2-1): DVKVTQSSRYLVKRTGEKVFLECVQDMDHENMFWYRQDPGLGLRLIYFSYDVKMKEKGDIPEGYSVSREKKERFSLILESASTNQTSMYLCASSPLRDEQFFGPGTRLTVL.

The chain uses TRBV5-3 and TRBJ2-4; D is perhaps TRBD2 (7 bases). TRBV5-3 is assigned to the ORF class and has an uncertain function. Trimming stripped 0 bases from V and 5 bases from J, with 12 bases between. The CDR3 spans 15 residues. CDR3 in DNA: TGTGCCAGAAGCTTGGGGTGCGGGGGCCAAAACATTCAGTACTTC. Translation gives CARSLGCGGQNIQYF.

The rearrangement links TRBV27 to TRBJ1-1, with D unclear. V lost 6 bases and J 0 bases, leaving 8 bases between the germline ends. The CDR3 contains 13 residues. The germline gives CDR1 MNHEY, CDR2 SMNVEV (reference sequence). This CDR3 is CASRRDMNTEAFF. The CDR3 DNA reads as TGTGCCAGCAGGCGGGATATGAACACTGAAGCTTTCTTT.